A selection of T cell receptor beta chains follows, all from one sample in a study of T cells after posttransplantation cyclophosphamide. Profiling relied on immunoSEQ multiplex PCR, and the TCRdb table lists in-frame clones only, not all of them. The sample includes under 50,000 clones, none of them occurring once. The sample was PBMCs. These receptors came from a man aged 35 to 55 in good health, CMV-negative, and a related stem cell transplant donor. The CDR3 runs from the conserved cysteine through the conserved F or W. D genes are given only for firm matches. Size tells how often a clone was seen (once, few, many) or the class of an expanded clone, and some rows leave it out.

CDR3 DNA: TGTGCCTGGAGTGCTCGACGACAGGGCAACACCGGGGAGCTGTTTTTT
CDR3 protein: CAWSARRQGNTGELFF
clone size: many
V gene: TRBV30
J gene: TRBJ2-2
D gene: TRBD1

CDR3 DNA: TGTGCCAGCAGCCAAGTGGGCCGGGACAGGGGCGACTATGGCTACACCTTC
CDR3 protein: CASSQVGRDRGDYGYTF
clone size: many
V gene: TRBV4-2
J gene: TRBJ1-2
D gene: TRBD1

CDR3 DNA: TGTGCCAGCAGCTTATCGACTAGCTCCTTGGGGGATGAGCAGTTCTTC
CDR3 protein: CASSLSTSSLGDEQFF
clone size: many
V gene: TRBV13
J gene: TRBJ2-1
D gene: TRBD2

CDR3 DNA: TGTGCCTGGAATCGGGACAGTCATGAAGCTTTCTTT
CDR3 protein: CAWNRDSHEAFF
clone size: many
V gene: TRBV30
J gene: TRBJ1-1
D gene: TRBD1

CDR3 DNA: TGTGCCAGCAGCCCCTCCCCCCTAGCGGGTAGCACAGATACGCAGTATTTT
CDR3 protein: CASSPSPLAGSTDTQYF
clone size: many
V gene: TRBV11-2
J gene: TRBJ2-3
D gene: TRBD2

CDR3 DNA: TGTGCCAGCAGCATTATTAGCGGGTTCACCTACAATGAGCAGTTCTTC
CDR3 protein: CASSIISGFTYNEQFF
clone size: many
V gene: TRBV7-8
J gene: TRBJ2-1
D gene: TRBD2

CDR3 DNA: TGTGCCAGCAGCTCCGCCCGGGTCCACAATGAGCAGTTCTTC
CDR3 protein: CASSSARVHNEQFF
clone size: many
V gene: TRBV7-2
J gene: TRBJ2-1
D gene: NA

CDR3 DNA: TGTGCCAGCAGCTTAGTGGCAGATGAGCAGTTCTTC
CDR3 protein: CASSLVADEQFF
clone size: many
V gene: TRBV7-8
J gene: TRBJ2-1
D gene: NA

CDR3 DNA: TGTGCCAGCAGCGTGGGCAGGGGCACAGATACGCAGTATTTT
CDR3 protein: CASSVGRGTDTQYF
clone size: many
V gene: TRBV7-9
J gene: TRBJ2-3
D gene: NA

CDR3 DNA: TGTGCCAGCAGTGTGGCGGGAGGATCCTACGAGCAGTACTTC
CDR3 protein: CASSVAGGSYEQYF
clone size: NA
V gene: TRBV6-5
J gene: TRBJ2-7
D gene: TRBD2

CDR3 DNA: TGTGCCAGCAGCCGAGGGGGACAGGGGTCCTACGAGCAGTACTTC
CDR3 protein: CASSRGGQGSYEQYF
clone size: many
V gene: TRBV6-5
J gene: TRBJ2-7
D gene: TRBD1

CDR3 DNA: TGTGCCAGCAGCTCCGGCGAGGGACAAAGCTCCTACGAGCAGTACTTC
CDR3 protein: CASSSGEGQSSYEQYF
clone size: few
V gene: TRBV11-1
J gene: TRBJ2-7
D gene: NA

CDR3 DNA: TGTGCCAGCAAGCAGGGTTCGGAACTGTTTTTT
CDR3 protein: CASKQGSELFF
clone size: many
V gene: TRBV6-6
J gene: TRBJ1-4
D gene: NA

CDR3 DNA: TGTGCCAGCAGCTTCGATTCAGGGGGGGAAAAACTGTTTTTT
CDR3 protein: CASSFDSGGEKLFF
clone size: few
V gene: TRBV7-8
J gene: TRBJ1-4
D gene: TRBD1

CDR3 DNA: TGTGCCAGCAGTGGTAGACAGGGTCGGGAAAGCTACACCTTC
CDR3 protein: CASSGRQGRESYTF
clone size: many
V gene: TRBV2
J gene: TRBJ1-2
D gene: TRBD1

CDR3 DNA: TGTGCCAGTAGTCTACCGGCGGAGAACACTGAAGCTTTCTTT
CDR3 protein: CASSLPAENTEAFF
clone size: many
V gene: TRBV19
J gene: TRBJ1-1
D gene: NA

CDR3 DNA: TGTGCCAGCAAGGGGACGGGAGGGCCAGGGGAGACCCAGTACTTC
CDR3 protein: CASKGTGGPGETQYF
clone size: many
V gene: TRBV28
J gene: TRBJ2-5
D gene: TRBD2

CDR3 DNA: TGTGCCAGCTCACCGGGCCCAGGGGGCGTAAGTCAGCCCCAGCATTTT
CDR3 protein: CASSPGPGGVSQPQHF
clone size: many
V gene: TRBV18
J gene: TRBJ1-5
D gene: TRBD1